This TCR beta chain stems from a study of blood T cell repertoires in COVID-19. TCRdb keeps only in-frame clones here, not all; method: immunoSEQ multiplex PCR. The sample includes roughly 120,000 clones, 88% of them seen just once. Sequencing used peripheral blood. The sequence came from a woman between 50 and 59 years old with acute or convalescent COVID-19.

CDR3 sequence (DNA): TGTGCCAGTAGTACCCCGGGAAGGGGCGGAGGGTCCACTGAAGCTTTCTTT. Its translation: CASSTPGRGGGSTEAFF. The J gene is TRBJ1-1, the V gene TRBV19; tentative D call: TRBD1 (5 bases). V dropped 4 bases and J dropped 4 bases, with 22 bases sitting between them. The CDR3 extends over 17 amino acids. Germline V gives CDR1 LNHDA, CDR2 SQIVND (reference sequence).